The 10 T cell receptor beta chains below come from one sample, sequenced in a study of blood T cell repertoires in COVID-19. The repertoire was sequenced with immunoSEQ multiplex PCR; TCRdb's copy has only in-frame clones and lacks some. The sample shows about 74,000 clones, just over 85% of them seen only once. Material for sequencing was peripheral blood. Source of these receptors: an elderly woman with active or convalescent COVID-19.

The chain has TRBV6-5 and TRBJ2-7; 10 nucleotides line up with TRBD2. The CDR3 has 14 amino acids. Germline V CDR1 and CDR2: MNHEY, SVGAGI. The J segment lost 5 bases and the V segment lost 7 bases, leaving 8 bases of the junction unmatched. The CDR3 nucleotides are TGTGCCAGCAATTCAGCGGGAGGGCCTCACGAGCAGTACTTC. Its translation: CASNSAGGPHEQYF.

This chain joins TRBV4-2 and TRBJ2-6; 8 nucleotides agree with TRBD2. In germline, CDR1 is LGHNA, CDR2 YNFKEQ. With 1 base clipped from V and 0 bases from J, the junction kept 5 bases outside the gene matches. The CDR3 contains 18 residues. The CDR3 loop reads CASSQGGGGSSGANVLTF. The CDR3 region has the DNA TGTGCCAGCAGCCAAGGAGGCGGGGGGAGCTCTGGGGCCAACGTCCTGACTTTC.

CDR3 region: CATHGGGELFF. For the CDR3, the DNA is TGTGCCACCCATGGCGGCGGGGAGCTGTTTTTT. The chain links TRBV24-1 to TRBJ2-2; D unclear. The V end lost 9 bases, the J end lost 7 bases, and 8 bases lay between the germline ends. CDR1 and CDR2 from the germline V gene are KGHDR and SFDVKD. This CDR3 region has 11 residues.

The chain links TRBV7-9 to TRBJ1-1, with 8 positions matching TRBD1. The CDR3 contains 13 residues. Germline CDR1 SEHNR, CDR2 FQNEAQ (reference sequence). The V segment lost 5 bases and the J segment 5 bases; nucleotides outside the gene matches: 4. DNA for the CDR3: TGTGCCAGCAGCAAGACAGGGGTGACTGAAGCTTTCTTT. Residues: CASSKTGVTEAFF.

This clone has just one count. This chain connects TRBV7-9 to TRBJ1-2, with D unclear. The ends were cut back, 3 bases at V and 6 bases at J, with 11 bases in the middle. CDR1 is SEHNR and CDR2 is FQNEAQ in the germline V gene (reference sequence). The CDR3 extends over 13 amino acids. The CDR3 DNA is TGTGCCAGCAGCTTGGGCTCAATTGATGGCTACACCTTC. Its translation is CASSLGSIDGYTF.

The chain has TRBV3-1 (or the pseudogene TRBV3-2) and TRBJ2-1; the match to TRBD2 covers 8 bases. V dropped 5 bases and J dropped 6; count of bases not matched to a gene: 9. In germline, CDR1 is LGHDT, CDR2 YNNKEL (reference sequence). This CDR3 spans 15 amino acids. CDR3 nucleotides: TGTGCCAGCAGCAACGGAGCGGGGGCCGGCAATGAGCAGTTCTTC. Translation gives CASSNGAGAGNEQFF.

V usage is TRBV30 and J usage is TRBJ2-7; D is possibly TRBD2 (5 bases). The CDR3 runs to 15 residues. Between the trimmed V and J ends, which lost 5 bases and 0 bases, there was a span of 17 bases. CDR1 is GTSNPN, CDR2 SVGIG, per germline (reference sequence). The CDR3 nucleotides are TGTGCCTGGTCCGAGGGCGGTCACTTCTCCTACGAGCAGTACTTC. Translated, it gives CAWSEGGHFSYEQYF.

This chain joins TRBV12-3 or TRBV12-4 and TRBJ1-4; D perhaps matches TRBD1 (5 bases). The CDR3 is 13 residues long. Trimming shortened V by 5 bases and J by 8 bases, and 12 bases separated the two germline ends. CDR3 DNA sequence: TGTGCCAGCAGTCTATCGGGGGGAGAAAAACTGTTTTTT. This encodes CASSLSGGEKLFF.

This clone was seen a handful of times. The chain combines TRBV19 with TRBJ2-5, with 9 bases lining up with TRBD1. This CDR3 is 16 amino acids long. Germline V gene lookup returns CDR1 LNHDA and CDR2 SQIVND (reference sequence). V was pared by 6 bases and J by 1 base, with 9 bases of the junction left unmatched. For the CDR3, the DNA is TGTGCCAGTAGGGACAGGGGCGGAGGCCCCCAAGAGACCCAGTACTTC. Amino acid sequence: CASRDRGGGPQETQYF.

The V and J genes are TRBV19 and TRBJ1-5; D gene ambiguous. The CDR3 has 15 residues. CDR1 is LNHDA and CDR2 is SQIVND in the germline V gene (reference sequence). V gave up 0 bases and J gave up 0 bases, with 6 bases separating them. The CDR3 DNA is TGTGCCAGTAGTATAGAGAGGTATAGCAATCAGCCCCAGCATTTT. Encoded protein: CASSIERYSNQPQHF. Looking up the rest from reference TRBV19 and TRBJ1-5 gives the full variable domain: DGGITQSPKYLFRKEGQNVTLSCEQNLNHDAMYWYRQDPGQGLRLIYYSQIVNDFQKGDIAEGYSVSREKKESFPLTVTSAQKNPTAFYLCASSIERYSNQPQHFGDGTRLSIL.